These 13 T cell receptor beta chains were all obtained from the same sample, sequenced in a study of early stage breast cancer tumors. Libraries were prepared by immunoSEQ multiplex PCR; TCRdb keeps only in-frame clonotypes and omits some of them. Of about 51,000 clones listed, 78% are singletons. The sample was blood. The source is a person in their 40s with breast cancer.

The CDR3 DNA is TGCGCCAGCAGTGAGTCGACTCGGGGGCGGGATACGCAGTATTTT. This translates into CASSESTRGRDTQYF. The J gene is TRBJ2-3, the V gene TRBV10-2; D tentatively reads TRBD1 or TRBD2 (6 bases each). V was trimmed by 0 bases and J by 6 bases, leaving 13 bases between them. Germline CDR1 reads WSHSY; CDR2 reads SAAADI. This CDR3 is 15 amino acids long.

This CDR3 reads CASSTAGGAVSYEQYF. CDR3 bases: TGTGCCAGTAGTACGGCGGGAGGCGCGGTTTCCTACGAGCAGTACTTC. This chain connects TRBV19 to TRBJ2-7, with TRBD2 matching over 8 bases. CDR1 is LNHDA, CDR2 SQIVND, per germline (reference sequence). This CDR3 comprises 16 residues. V shed 4 bases, J shed 1 base, and the junction held 9 bases outside the gene matches.

This clone showed up just a few times. This sequence joins TRBV5-1 and TRBJ1-1; 7 bases are a match to TRBD1. The CDR3 length is 14 residues. Per germline, CDR1 SGHRS and CDR2 YFSETQ. V was pared by 4 bases and J by 0 bases, with 3 bases of the junction left unmatched. Written as DNA, the CDR3 is TGCGCCAGCAGCGGGGACAGAATGAACACTGAAGCTTTCTTT. The encoded protein is CASSGDRMNTEAFF.

The rearrangement links TRBV30 to TRBJ2-1, with 8 bases identical to TRBD2. Losses at the gene ends were 5 bases for V and 0 bases for J; bases not matched to a gene: 3. Germline-derived CDR1 and CDR2 are GTSNPN and SVGIG (reference sequence). CDR3 length: 14 residues. CDR3 sequence (DNA): TGTGCCTGGGCAAGCGGGAGCTCCTACAATGAGCAGTTCTTC. It encodes CAWASGSSYNEQFF.

The chain has TRBV6-1 and TRBJ2-1; 9 positions agree with TRBD2. There are 15 residues in the CDR3. Trimming took 0 bases from V and 4 from J; bases not matched to a gene: 1. The germline gives CDR1 MNHNS, CDR2 SASEGT. The CDR3 nucleotides read TGTGCCAGCAGTGAAGCTAGCGGGAGTTACAATGAGCAGTTCTTC. Protein: CASSEASGSYNEQFF.

The CDR3 sequence: CASSRTGEGYTF. Here the CDR3 DNA reads TGTGCCAGCAGTCGTACAGGGGAGGGCTACACCTTC. This sequence joins TRBV2 and TRBJ1-2, with 7 bases fitting TRBD1. Losses at the gene ends were 5 bases for V and 8 bases for J; bases not matched to a gene: 5. The CDR3 spans 12 residues. Per the germline V gene, CDR1 is SNHLY and CDR2 is FYNNEI.

The chain combines TRBV30 with TRBJ2-7, with D hard to call. The V gene's germline CDR1 is GTSNPN and CDR2 SVGIG (reference sequence). V shed 1 base and J shed 4 bases, with 5 bases lying between them. The CDR3 is made up of 11 amino acids. The chain's CDR3 is CAWSGEYEQYF. CDR3 sequence (DNA): TGTGCCTGGAGTGGGGAATACGAGCAGTACTTC. Looking up the rest from reference TRBV30 and TRBJ2-7 gives the full variable domain: SQTIHQWPATLVQPVGSPLSLECTVEGTSNPNLYWYRQAAGRGLQLLFYSVGIGQISSEVPQNLSASRPQDRQFILSSKKLLLSDSGFYLCAWSGEYEQYFGPGTRLTVT.

This clone has only one observation. The chain carries TRBV5-6 and TRBJ2-7; 11 bases are a match to TRBD2. Unmatched junction bases numbered 3, after V lost 2 bases and J lost 2 bases. The CDR3 is made up of 15 amino acids. Germline V gives CDR1 SGHDT, CDR2 YYEEEE. CDR3 DNA: TGTGCCAGCAGCTTTGGACTAGCGGGTCCCTACGAGCAGTACTTC. This translates into CASSFGLAGPYEQYF.

This sequence joins TRBV11-2 and TRBJ2-1, with 8 bases that match TRBD2. V shed 3 bases and J 2 bases; nucleotides not matched to a gene: 3. The CDR3 loop spans 15 amino acids. Germline-derived CDR1 and CDR2 are SGHAT and FQNNGV. CDR3 loop: CASSLLAGTYNEQFF. The CDR3 nucleotides are TGTGCCAGCAGCTTGCTAGCGGGTACCTACAATGAGCAGTTCTTC.

The V gene is TRBV6-5, the J gene TRBJ2-5, with D possibly matching TRBD1 (5 bases). V gave up 5 bases and J gave up 6 bases, with 16 bases separating them. The CDR3 is 14 residues long. Germline assignment: CDR1 MNHEY and CDR2 SVGAGI. The CDR3 here is CASSPGLRGKTQYF. The CDR3, as DNA: TGTGCCAGCAGTCCGGGCCTAAGGGGAAAGACCCAGTACTTC.

The chain links TRBV30 to TRBJ2-1; tentatively, D is TRBD1 (5 bases). The CDR3 is 13 amino acids. Looked up from germline, CDR1 is GTSNPN and CDR2 is SVGIG (reference sequence). V was trimmed by 2 bases and J by 3 bases, leaving 8 bases between them. The CDR3 sequence: CAWSLTVYNEQFF. CDR3 in DNA: TGTGCCTGGAGTTTGACAGTCTACAATGAGCAGTTCTTC.

J is TRBJ1-2 and V is TRBV7-9; D remains ambiguous. This CDR3 is 14 amino acids long. Germline CDR1 reads SEHNR; CDR2 reads FQNEAQ (reference sequence). The V gene lost 1 base and the J gene lost 2 bases, with 8 bases spanning the gap. CDR3 protein: CASSLDRANYGYTF. CDR3 nucleotide sequence: TGTGCCAGCAGCTTAGATAGGGCCAACTATGGCTACACCTTC.

This sequence joins TRBV6-1 and TRBJ1-4, with D tentatively TRBD1 (5 bases). Germline V gene data show CDR1 as MNHNS and CDR2 as SASEGT. This CDR3 has 13 residues. V was cut by 3 bases and J by 7 bases, with 9 bases left in between. CDR3 protein: CASSEGLPEKLFF. In DNA form, the CDR3 reads TGTGCCAGCAGTGAGGGACTGCCTGAAAAACTGTTTTTT.